This T cell receptor (beta chain) was identified in a study of CD8 T cells in ankylosing spondylitis. General study points: The disease-linked clones had a CD8+ phenotype and low blood frequencies. Within matched ankylosing spondylitis synovial fluid, disease-linked clones were reportedly significantly enriched.

V shed 5 bases and J 4 bases; nucleotides not matched to a gene: 10. CDR3 length: 14 residues. Per the germline V gene, CDR1 is DFQATT and CDR2 is SNEGSKA (reference sequence). For TCR beta, libraries came from quantitative 5'-RACE with molecular barcodes. A single record per CDR3 protein comes from TCRdb applying MiXCR to the 5' RACE reads. The sample carries approximately 140,000 distinct CDR3 sequences, about a tenth recorded once. Comments on this clonotype: Its antigen is not identified.

The sample taken for sequencing was blood, either unsorted or a sorted T cell fraction (not recorded which). V usage is TRBV20-1 and J usage is TRBJ2-5; 7 positions agree with TRBD1. The receptor was isolated from a male donor with ankylosing spondylitis or in good health (not recorded which). CDR3 residues: CSAFGTEVSETQYF. CDR3 DNA: TGCAGTGCTTTCGGGACAGAGGTGTCAGAGACCCAGTACTTC.